This T cell receptor (beta chain) came from a study of T-cell reconstitution after alpha-beta-depleted transplantation in children (dated by TCRdb to the mid-2010s). Background on the whole study: The study quantitatively tracked T-cell immune reconstitution after TCRalphabeta/CD19-depleted allogeneic hematopoietic cell transplantation in children using TCR repertoire profiling. What the work shows at the level of the full study, not this receptor alone: About two months after transplant, the apparently early recovery of alphabetaT-cell counts reportedly depended on just several hundred clones that had expanded rapidly and came from non-depleted graft cells. In some patients, the high TCRbeta diversity seen at day 60 was put down to recipient T cells and intrathymic progenitors that had survived conditioning. Hyperexpanded clone frequencies declined over subsequent months; after one year, T-cell counts and TCRbeta diversity were mostly attributed to newly produced T cells.

This clonotype has only a few counts. Its antigen remains unidentified. Per-nucleotide qualities are absent, and no much larger clonotype sits a single base away. The intended sense of this specimen's treatment or condition label: allogeneic hematopoietic cell transplantation with graft depleted of TCRalphabeta T cells and CD19 B cells. TCRalphabeta/CD19-depleted allogeneic hematopoietic cell grafts were given to the transplant recipients, all of whom were children. Library prep was done by PCR. TCRdb names Illumina HiSeq 2500 as the instrument used. To normalize quantification of the TCRbeta repertoire, the TCR libraries were built with molecular barcoding that relied on unique molecular identifiers. TCRdb reprocessed the public reads (quality trimming at Q25 with fastp, clone calling with MiXCR) and kept in-frame beta chains. CDR3 protein duplicates are merged, each entry listing the most common genes and DNA. The table for this sample lists about 980,000 distinct CDR3 sequences; about 29% of them were counted only once. The ten largest make up around 30% of the sample.

The CDR3 sequence holds 13 residues, the cysteine and phenylalanine included. Left in the record is the CDR3 DNA by itself, 39 bases read in frame from the first base. Via the germline V gene (reference sequence), CDR1 is SEHNR and CDR2 FQNEAQ. V gives up 6 bases and J gives up 6 bases, and the segment between their germline ends measures 15 bases. This receptor was identified in a boy in the first two years of life who had a stem cell transplant for SCID, so the T cells may come from the graft donor. The specimen was PBMCs, mostly from graft donor cells, collected 360 days after TCRalphabeta/CD19-depleted stem cell transplant. The rearranged segments are TRBV7-9 and TRBJ2-7, with the D gene not clear enough to name. The bases read TGTGCCAGCAGTTACGTTCTGCTTAGCGAGCAGTACTTC. The resulting protein is CASSYVLLSEQYF. Reference TRBV7-9 and TRBJ2-7 proteins supply the regions before and after the CDR3; the full variable domain is: DTGVSQNPRHKITKRGQNVTFRCDPISEHNRLYWYRQTLGQGPEFLTYFQNEAQLEKSRLLSDRFSAERPKGSFSTLEIQRTEQGDSAMYLCASSYVLLSEQYFGPGTRLTVT.